These 28 T cell receptor beta chains share one sample of origin, sequenced in a study of monozygotic twins with inflammatory bowel disease. TCRdb re-called the 5' RACE reads and shows each CDR3 protein once, DNA omitted. The data show about 440,000 distinct CDR3 sequences, and the top ten clones hold 2% to 3%. Sequencing was done on a sample of blood. Source of these receptors: a human donor with ulcerative colitis or Crohn's disease, or a healthy co-twin of an affected twin (not recorded which).

The rearrangement links TRBV6-2 or TRBV6-3 to TRBJ1-2; the D call of TRBD1 rests on TCRdb alone, since no DNA is present to check it. CDR1 is MNHEY and CDR2 is SVGEGT in the germline V gene. This CDR3 comprises 15 residues. CDR3 protein: CASSPTGQGVYGYTF.

This chain links TRBV18 with TRBJ1-1. CDR1 and CDR2 from the germline V gene are KGHSH and LQKENI. The CDR3 has 13 amino acids. The chain's CDR3 is CASSPPVGQEAFF.

The V call is TRBV6-5, the J call TRBJ2-7; TCRdb proposes TRBD1, but this gene call is untestable without DNA. CDR3 length equals 15 residues. Germline loops: CDR1 MNHEY, CDR2 SVGAGI. The CDR3 reads CASSYRGQGTYEQYF.

The chain combines TRBV5-1 with TRBJ2-7; TCRdb gives TRBD1 as the D gene, but with no DNA this cannot be confirmed. Germline V gives CDR1 SGHRS, CDR2 YFSETQ. CDR3 length equals 13 residues. The CDR3 protein is CATAPASTYEQYF.

V gene TRBV7-8 combines with J gene TRBJ2-2; TCRdb's D call of TRBD1 is untestable without DNA. The CDR3 runs 16 residues. Germline V lookup: CDR1 SGHVS, CDR2 FQNEAQ. CDR3 loop: CASSLVGGANTGELFF.

The chain links TRBV20-1 to TRBJ2-2; without DNA, the TCRdb call of TRBD1 cannot be checked. In germline, CDR1 is DFQATT, CDR2 SNEGSKA (reference sequence). This CDR3 is 13 amino acids long. The CDR3 sequence: CSARTPNTGELFF.

This CDR3 is CASSLGTGVEKLFF. V usage is TRBV5-6 and J usage is TRBJ1-4; TCRdb indicates TRBD1, and absent DNA this call remains unverified. The germline V gene has CDR1 SGHDT and CDR2 YYEEEE. This CDR3 spans 14 amino acids.

The chain recombines TRBV4-1 with TRBJ1-5. The CDR3 extends over 16 amino acids. CDR1 and CDR2 from the germline V gene are MGHRA and YSYEKL. CDR3 in amino acids: CASSQDFGGFGQPQHF.

The CDR3 reads CASSRQGRGNTDAFF. The V call is TRBV7-3, the J call TRBJ1-1; as DNA is missing, the TRBD1 call by TCRdb cannot be tested. CDR1 and CDR2 from the germline V gene are SGHTA and FQGTGA. The CDR3 extends over 15 amino acids.

The V call is TRBV2, the J call TRBJ2-1; TCRdb outputs TRBD2, but without DNA this stays unchecked. Germline assignment: CDR1 SNHLY and CDR2 FYNNEI. The CDR3 contains 15 residues. The CDR3 spells CASSRGLAGRNEQFF.

The J gene is TRBJ2-5, the V gene TRBV29-1; as DNA is missing, the TRBD1 call by TCRdb cannot be tested. CDR1 SQVTM and CDR2 ANQGSEA come from the germline V gene. CDR3 size: 12 residues. The CDR3 loop reads CSAGTVVETQYF.

CDR3 protein: CASSQDPLGLSGELFF. The chain employs TRBV14 and TRBJ2-2; TCRdb picks TRBD2, but there is no DNA to check that call. The CDR3 totals 16 residues. Germline loops: CDR1 SGHDN, CDR2 FVKESK.

The rearrangement links TRBV6-1 to TRBJ1-6; TCRdb proposes TRBD1, but this gene call is untestable without DNA. This CDR3 comprises 15 residues. CDR1 and CDR2 (germline): MNHNS, SASEGT. CDR3 sequence: CASRTLRGDNSPLHF.

This chain uses TRBV30 with TRBJ2-1; TCRdb reports TRBD2, a call that lacks DNA to check it against. Germline V lookup: CDR1 GTSNPN, CDR2 SVGIG (reference sequence). The CDR3 contains 15 residues. The CDR3 sequence is CAVTLAGVGYNEQFF.

The V call is TRBV29-1, the J call TRBJ2-5; TCRdb calls TRBD2, which cannot be checked without DNA. The CDR3 sequence is 13 residues long. Germline lookup yields CDR1 SQVTM and CDR2 ANQGSEA. The CDR3: CSVTREVQETQYF.

The CDR3 region is CASSQGNRNTEAFF. The chain combines TRBV9 with TRBJ1-1. CDR1 and CDR2 (germline): SGDLS, YYNGEE. This CDR3 is built from 14 residues.

V gene TRBV10-3 combines with J gene TRBJ1-1. The CDR3 contains 14 residues. Looked up from germline, CDR1 is ENHRY and CDR2 is SYGVKD. The CDR3 here is CAISEKGMNTEAFF.

V usage is TRBV28 and J usage is TRBJ2-7. Germline CDR1 is MDHEN and CDR2 is SYDVKM. This CDR3 comprises 14 residues. CDR3 protein: CASSLYQPPSEQYF.

CDR3 protein: CAWSVGVLVAGEAFF. The chain is built from TRBV30 and TRBJ1-1. CDR1 and CDR2 from the germline V gene are GTSNPN and SVGIG (reference sequence). CDR3 length: 15 amino acids. The variable domain in full, completed from reference TRBV30 and TRBJ1-1, reads SQTIHQWPATLVQPVGSPLSLECTVEGTSNPNLYWYRQAAGRGLQLLFYSVGIGQISSEVPQNLSASRPQDRQFILSSKKLLLSDSGFYLCAWSVGVLVAGEAFFGQGTRLTVV.

J is TRBJ2-1 and V is TRBV5-1. Germline V gives CDR1 SGHRS, CDR2 YFSETQ. CDR3 length: 11 residues. CDR3 region: CTSSPDKEQFF.

This rearrangement joins TRBV7-3 to TRBJ2-1; TCRdb returns TRBD1, unconfirmable since there is no DNA. Germline loops: CDR1 SGHTA, CDR2 FQGTGA. The CDR3 contains 12 residues. The CDR3 loop is CASSLQGAAQFF.

This sequence joins TRBV29-1 and TRBJ2-1; the D call from TCRdb, TRBD1, cannot be confirmed without DNA. CDR3 length equals 13 residues. Germline V lookup: CDR1 SQVTM, CDR2 ANQGSEA. The CDR3 region is CSALPGGHNEQFF.

V gene TRBV7-7 combines with J gene TRBJ2-5; TCRdb returns TRBD1, unconfirmable since there is no DNA. Germline CDR1 is SSHAT and CDR2 is FNYEAQ (reference sequence). The CDR3 totals 17 residues. The CDR3 region is CASSRHGGVGQMETQYF.

The chain employs TRBV12-3 or TRBV12-4 and TRBJ2-7; the D call from TCRdb, TRBD2, cannot be confirmed without DNA. The CDR3 is made up of 16 amino acids. CDR3 sequence: CASSFSTSGDPYEQYF.

J is TRBJ2-5 and V is TRBV20-1; there is no DNA to check the TCRdb D call of TRBD2. Germline CDR1 and CDR2: DFQATT and SNEGSKA (reference sequence). The CDR3 is 14 residues long. This CDR3 is CSARLAGIRETQYF.

The CDR3 is CASSRYGAEETQYF. V and J are TRBV7-9 and TRBJ2-5; no DNA is available, so the TRBD1 call from TCRdb remains unchecked. The CDR3 loop spans 14 amino acids. Per the germline V gene, CDR1 is SEHNR and CDR2 is FQNEAQ (reference sequence).

This chain connects TRBV10-3 to TRBJ2-7; TCRdb reports TRBD1, a call that lacks DNA to check it against. Germline CDR1 reads ENHRY; CDR2 reads SYGVKD. The CDR3 loop spans 12 amino acids. CDR3 residues: CAIGQGGYEQYF.

The V gene is TRBV29-1, the J gene TRBJ2-1. Germline CDR1 and CDR2: SQVTM and ANQGSEA. CDR3 size: 15 residues. The CDR3 spells CSVAGSADTYNEQFF.